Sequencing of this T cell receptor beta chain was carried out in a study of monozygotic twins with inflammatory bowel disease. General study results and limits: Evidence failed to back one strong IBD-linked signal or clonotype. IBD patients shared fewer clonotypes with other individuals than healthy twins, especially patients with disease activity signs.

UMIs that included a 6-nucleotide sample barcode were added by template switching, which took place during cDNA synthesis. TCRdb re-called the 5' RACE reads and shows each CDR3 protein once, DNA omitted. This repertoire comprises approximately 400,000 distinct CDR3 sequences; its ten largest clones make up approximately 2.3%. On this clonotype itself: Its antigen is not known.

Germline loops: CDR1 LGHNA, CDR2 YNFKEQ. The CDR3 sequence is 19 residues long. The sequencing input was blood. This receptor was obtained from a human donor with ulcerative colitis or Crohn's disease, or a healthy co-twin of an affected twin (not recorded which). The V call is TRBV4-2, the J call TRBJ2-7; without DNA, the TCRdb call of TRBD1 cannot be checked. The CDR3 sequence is CASSQGHHLTGTFAYEQYF.